Following are 21 T cell receptor beta chains from one sample sequenced in a study of tumour-infiltrating T cells in Burkitt lymphoma. TCRdb keeps only in-frame clones here, not all; method: immunoSEQ multiplex PCR. Altogether more than 40,000 clones are present, roughly 30% being singletons, with the ten largest covering about 3%. Material: tumor tissue. These receptors were taken from a human donor with Burkitt lymphoma.

This clone was counted between two and nine times. The chain has TRBV29-1 and TRBJ1-2, with D perhaps matching TRBD1 (5 bases). There are 16 residues in the CDR3. V was cut by 0 bases and J by 1 base, with 15 bases left in between. Germline V lookup: CDR1 SQVTM, CDR2 ANQGSEA. The CDR3 DNA is TGCAGCGTTGAAGATCCGCCCAGGGCGCTTAACTATGGCTACACCTTC. It encodes CSVEDPPRALNYGYTF. Variable domain in full (rest from reference TRBV29-1 and TRBJ1-2): SAVISQKPSRDICQRGTSLTIQCQVDSQVTMMFWYRQQPGQSLTLIATANQGSEATYESGFVIDKFPISRPNLTFSTLTVSNMSPEDSSIYLCSVEDPPRALNYGYTFGSGTRLTVV.

The chain links TRBV5-6 to TRBJ1-6, with 7 bases matching TRBD1. The CDR3 has 15 amino acids. CDR1 and CDR2 (germline): SGHDT, YYEEEE. Losses at the gene ends were 1 base for V and 10 bases for J; bases not matched to a gene: 8. The CDR3 reads CASSLFWTGNSPLHF. The CDR3 DNA sequence: TGTGCCAGCAGCTTGTTTTGGACAGGCAACTCACCCCTCCACTTT. The full variable domain, with the rest looked up from reference TRBV5-6 and TRBJ1-6, is DAGVTQSPTHLIKTRGQQVTLRCSPKSGHDTVSWYQQALGQGPQFIFQYYEEEERQRGNFPDRFSGHQFPNYSSELNVNALLLGDSALYLCASSLFWTGNSPLHFGNGTRLTVT.

The chain couples TRBV13 to TRBJ2-7; 10 bases line up with TRBD2. CDR3 length: 14 amino acids. J was trimmed by 3 bases and V by 5 bases; bases with no gene match: 4. CDR1 PRHDT and CDR2 FYEKMQ come from the germline V gene (reference sequence). Written as DNA, the CDR3 is TGTGCCAGCAGCACCTGGACTAGCGGCTACGAGCAGTACTTC. Amino acid sequence: CASSTWTSGYEQYF.

This rearrangement joins TRBV7-9 to TRBJ2-2; D might be TRBD1 (7 bases). The germline V gene has CDR1 SEHNR and CDR2 FQNEAQ (reference sequence). Trimming removed 5 bases at V and 5 bases at J, with 9 bases between. This CDR3 is 13 amino acids long. CDR3 in amino acids: CASSPGGTGELFF. The CDR3 nucleotides are TGTGCCAGCAGCCCAGGGGGGACCGGGGAGCTGTTTTTT.

This clone has more than one count but fewer than ten. The chain couples TRBV9 to TRBJ2-2; possibly TRBD2 for D (6 bases). Germline CDR1 is SGDLS and CDR2 is YYNGEE. This CDR3 is built from 16 residues. Trimming took off 0 bases at V and 3 bases at J, with 12 bases between the two ends. This CDR3 is CASSVVGGADTGELFF. The CDR3 bases are TGTGCCAGCAGCGTAGTTGGCGGGGCGGACACCGGGGAGCTGTTTTTT.

This clone has only a few counts. V and J are TRBV29-1 and TRBJ2-5; TRBD2 matches 14 bases. The germline V gene has CDR1 SQVTM and CDR2 ANQGSEA. V lost 7 bases and J lost 2; bases outside the gene matches: 3. CDR3 length: 14 amino acids. The DNA of the CDR3 is TGCAGCGCCTGGACTAGCGGGGGGCAAGAGACCCAGTACTTC. Residues: CSAWTSGGQETQYF.

This clone came up a few times. This rearrangement joins TRBV7-2 to TRBJ1-6; 7 nucleotides agree with TRBD1. CDR3 size: 14 residues. With 3 bases clipped from V and 8 bases from J, the junction kept 4 bases outside the gene matches. CDR1 and CDR2 from the germline V gene are SGHTA and FQGNSA. CDR3 region: CASSFRTGDSPLHF. The CDR3 DNA follows: TGTGCCAGCAGCTTCAGGACAGGAGATTCACCCCTCCACTTT.

The gene calls are TRBV5-4 and TRBJ1-3, with no clear D. Germline CDR1 is SGHNT and CDR2 is YYREEE (reference sequence). The CDR3 loop spans 14 amino acids. V dropped 1 base and J dropped 0 bases, with 5 bases sitting between them. CDR3 nucleotide sequence: TGTGCCAGCAGCTTGCCTACCTCTGGAAACACCATATATTTT. It translates to CASSLPTSGNTIYF.

In its sample, this clone was seen a few times. This rearrangement joins TRBV4-2 to TRBJ2-5; 9 nucleotides match TRBD2. This CDR3 has 14 residues. Germline CDR1 and CDR2: LGHNA and YNFKEQ. V shed 4 bases, J shed 5 bases, and the junction held 5 bases outside the gene matches. The DNA of the CDR3 is TGTGCCAGCAGCCGGCGGGGGGGCGGGGAGACCCAGTACTTC. Amino acids: CASSRRGGGETQYF.

The J gene is TRBJ2-2, the V gene TRBV2; 12 bases are a match to TRBD2. CDR3 length: 19 amino acids. V lost 1 base, J lost 5 bases, and 11 bases stayed unmatched. Germline loops: CDR1 SNHLY, CDR2 FYNNEI. Written as DNA, the CDR3 is TGTGCCAGCAGTGAAGTGGCTAGCGGGGGGGCCGTTAGGACCGGGGAGCTGTTTTTT. Translating it yields CASSEVASGGAVRTGELFF.

The chain carries TRBV6-5 and TRBJ1-2, with D unclear. Per the germline V gene, CDR1 is MNHEY and CDR2 is SVGAGI. The V and J ends lost 6 bases and 0 bases respectively, with 8 bases between them. The CDR3 runs 13 residues. The DNA for the CDR3 is TGTGCCAGCAGCCCCAAGCCTAACTATGGCTACACCTTC. This sequence encodes CASSPKPNYGYTF.

The chain carries TRBV9 and TRBJ2-1, with D unclear. In germline, CDR1 is SGDLS, CDR2 YYNGEE. The V end was cut by 0 bases, the J end by 1 base, with 8 bases between. This CDR3 is 15 amino acids long. CDR3 DNA sequence: TGTGCCAGCAGCGTAGAACCCTCGTCCTACAATGAGCAGTTCTTC. Translating gives CASSVEPSSYNEQFF.

This clone was observed a handful of times. The J gene is TRBJ1-4, the V gene TRBV9, with D unclear. CDR3 length equals 14 residues. Germline CDR1 reads SGDLS; CDR2 reads YYNGEE. Trimming removed 3 bases from V and 4 bases from J, with 10 bases in between. DNA for the CDR3: TGTGCCAGCAGCGGGGAAGCCCTTAATGAAAAACTGTTTTTT. Translating it yields CASSGEALNEKLFF.

This clone was seen a handful of times. The chain couples TRBV7-9 to TRBJ1-4, with a tentative D call TRBD1 (5 bases). This CDR3 has 16 amino acids. V was trimmed by 4 bases and J by 8 bases, leaving 20 bases between them. The germline gives CDR1 SEHNR, CDR2 FQNEAQ (reference sequence). CDR3 bases: TGTGCCAGCAGCTCCCCCAGGGCAGGCGTTAGGGAAAAACTGTTTTTT. Protein product: CASSSPRAGVREKLFF.

This clone was seen a handful of times. The chain recombines TRBV7-2 with TRBJ1-5, with a weak D call TRBD1 (6 bases). The CDR3 extends over 17 amino acids. V gave up 5 bases and J gave up 0 bases, with 17 bases separating them. The germline gives CDR1 SGHTA, CDR2 FQGNSA. CDR3 coding DNA: TGTGCCAGCAGCCTAGGGGAGGGGGGTCCTAGCAATCAGCCCCAGCATTTT. The encoded protein is CASSLGEGGPSNQPQHF.

The rearrangement links TRBV6-5 to TRBJ2-3; D not resolved. The V end lost 0 bases, the J end lost 0 bases, and 7 bases lay between the germline ends. This CDR3 contains 15 residues. The germline gives CDR1 MNHEY, CDR2 SVGAGI. DNA for the CDR3: TGTGCCAGCAGTTACTCAGGTTCCAGCACAGATACGCAGTATTTT. Translation gives CASSYSGSSTDTQYF.

V and J are TRBV5-6 and TRBJ1-2; D is ambiguous. The CDR3 sequence is 15 residues long. V lost 3 bases and J lost 5, with 17 bases in between. The germline V gene has CDR1 SGHDT and CDR2 YYEEEE. CDR3: CASSSRGPGSYGYTF. Here the CDR3 DNA reads TGTGCCAGCAGCTCCAGAGGGCCAGGTTCTTATGGCTACACCTTC. Filled out from reference TRBV5-6 and TRBJ1-2, the complete variable domain reads DAGVTQSPTHLIKTRGQQVTLRCSPKSGHDTVSWYQQALGQGPQFIFQYYEEEERQRGNFPDRFSGHQFPNYSSELNVNALLLGDSALYLCASSSRGPGSYGYTFGSGTRLTVV.

The chain combines TRBV20-1 with TRBJ1-1, with D maybe TRBD1 (5 bases). In germline, CDR1 is DFQATT, CDR2 SNEGSKA (reference sequence). The CDR3 covers 11 residues. The V end was cut by 5 bases, the J end by 5 bases, with 9 bases between. The CDR3 DNA reads as TGCAGTGCTGGCAGGGTTACTGAAGCTTTCTTT. Encoded protein: CSAGRVTEAFF.

This clone was counted only a few times. The chain recombines TRBV6-5 with TRBJ2-5; D unresolved. V was clipped by 0 bases and J by 5 bases, with 13 bases between them. The length of the CDR3 is 15 residues. Looked up from germline, CDR1 is MNHEY and CDR2 is SVGAGI. The CDR3 DNA is TGTGCCAGCAGTTACTCGAAAGTTGTGGGGGAGACCCAGTACTTC. This codes for CASSYSKVVGETQYF.

In its sample, this clone was seen a few times. The chain links TRBV4-2 to TRBJ2-5; 7 bases match TRBD1. CDR1 is LGHNA, CDR2 YNFKEQ, per germline. The CDR3 extends over 14 amino acids. V lost 1 base and J lost 5; bases outside the gene matches: 4. The CDR3 bases are TGTGCCAGCAGCCAAGGGACAGGCAGCGAGACCCAGTACTTC. It specifies CASSQGTGSETQYF.

In its sample, this clone was seen a few times. This chain uses TRBV25-1 with TRBJ1-1; possibly TRBD1 for D (6 bases). Trimming shortened V by 4 bases and J by 1 base, and 13 bases separated the two germline ends. The V gene's germline CDR1 is MGHDK and CDR2 SYGVNS. The length of the CDR3 is 15 residues. This chain's CDR3 is CASSAPGVTNTEAFF. Written as DNA, the CDR3 is TGTGCCAGCAGTGCCCCAGGGGTGACGAACACTGAAGCTTTCTTT. The entire variable domain, with the rest obtained from reference TRBV25-1 and TRBJ1-1, is as follows: EADIYQTPRYLVIGTGKKITLECSQTMGHDKMYWYQQDPGMELHLIHYSYGVNSTEKGDLSSESTVSRIRTEHFPLTLESARPSHTSQYLCASSAPGVTNTEAFFGQGTRLTVV.